Listed here is a single T cell receptor (beta chain). Its antigen is not known. The sample is drawn from a study of cytomegalovirus exposure and HLA in healthy donors. Study-wide context: Out of 180 million or so T cells, an earlier analysis found roughly 100 million unique TCR beta sequences in total. Whole-study findings and limits: Roughly uniform sequencing depth across donors was assumed, possibly incorrectly. Immune exposure information comprised only CMV serostatus. High sensitivity and specificity were reportedly achieved when the classifier diagnosed cytomegalovirus status.

The primer mix had 60 Vbeta and 13 Jbeta primers. Profiling relied on immunoSEQ multiplex PCR, and the TCRdb table lists in-frame clones only, not all of them. Seen here are about 180,000 clones, over 70% observed once, and the top ten hold roughly 0.5%. V was clipped by 1 base and J by 3 bases; unmatched bases: 9. Germline V CDR1 and CDR2: SGHTA, FQGNSA. The CDR3 length is 17 residues. The chain joins TRBV7-2 to TRBJ2-7, with 10 nucleotides matching TRBD2. The specimen was PBMCs. This receptor was taken from a woman in her 50s in good health and CMV-seronegative. DNA for the CDR3: TGTGCCAGCAGCTTAGACGGTAGCGGGGGGCCCTTCTACGAGCAGTACTTC. Translated: CASSLDGSGGPFYEQYF. Complete variable domain (other parts from reference TRBV7-2 and TRBJ2-7): GAGVSQSPSNKVTEKGKDVELRCDPISGHTALYWYRQSLGQGLEFLIYFQGNSAPDKSGLPSDRFSAERTGGSVSTLTIQRTQQEDSAVYLCASSLDGSGGPFYEQYFGPGTRLTVT.